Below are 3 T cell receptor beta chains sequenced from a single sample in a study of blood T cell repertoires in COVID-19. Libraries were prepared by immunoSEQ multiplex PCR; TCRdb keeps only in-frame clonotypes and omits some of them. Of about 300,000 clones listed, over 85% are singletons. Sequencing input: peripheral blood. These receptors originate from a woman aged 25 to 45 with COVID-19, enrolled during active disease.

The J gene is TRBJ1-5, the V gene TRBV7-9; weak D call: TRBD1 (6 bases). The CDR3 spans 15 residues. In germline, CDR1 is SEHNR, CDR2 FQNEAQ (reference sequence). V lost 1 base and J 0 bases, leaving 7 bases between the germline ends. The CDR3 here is CASSLEGGSNQPQHF. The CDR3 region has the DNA TGTGCCAGCAGCTTAGAAGGGGGTAGCAATCAGCCCCAGCATTTT.

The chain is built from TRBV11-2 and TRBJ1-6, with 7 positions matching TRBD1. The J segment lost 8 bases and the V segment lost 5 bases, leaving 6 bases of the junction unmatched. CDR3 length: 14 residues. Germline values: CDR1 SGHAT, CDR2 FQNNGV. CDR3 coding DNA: TGTGCCAGCAGCCACCAGGGGGTTGATTCACCCCTCCACTTT. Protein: CASSHQGVDSPLHF.

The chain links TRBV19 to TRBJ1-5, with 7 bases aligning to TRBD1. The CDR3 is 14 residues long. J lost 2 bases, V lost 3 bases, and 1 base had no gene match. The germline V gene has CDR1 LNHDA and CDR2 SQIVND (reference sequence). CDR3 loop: CASSMGTGNQPQHF. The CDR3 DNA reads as TGTGCCAGTAGTATGGGGACAGGCAATCAGCCCCAGCATTTT.